This T cell receptor (beta chain) appears in the sequencing data of a study of blood T cell repertoires in COVID-19. Background on the study: Specimens from acute and convalescent COVID-19 originated in the United States, Italy and Spain. From T cells, B-cell-depleted T cells, or PBMCs came the material, which was cDNA or gDNA.

V shed 0 bases and J 5 bases; nucleotides not matched to a gene: 3. CDR3 length equals 17 residues. CDR1 and CDR2 from the germline V gene are SGDLS and YYNGEE. Original methodology: Nucleated cell counts were estimated from reference gene primer amplification. Only in-frame clones appear in the TCRdb table, and some are missing; sequencing was by immunoSEQ multiplex PCR. Clonal size and the V and J genes are those of that table, whereas D and trimming came from the DNA. The data show around 270,000 clones, with more than 85% seen just once and 2.5% to 3% held by the top ten. The sequence was collected from a person aged 18 to 35 with COVID-19, enrolled during active disease. The sample comprised peripheral blood. This sequence joins TRBV9 and TRBJ2-2; 14 positions match TRBD2. The CDR3 DNA sequence: TGTGCCAGCAGCGTAGGGGGACTAGCGGGAGCTACCGGGGAGCTGTTTTTT. Amino acids: CASSVGGLAGATGELFF.